The rows below give T cell receptor beta chains drawn from one sample of a study of cytomegalovirus exposure and HLA in healthy donors. The assay was immunoSEQ multiplex PCR, and TCRdb's table has in-frame clones only and misses some. The table has 70,000 to 80,000 clones, roughly 94% seen once; the top ten hold about 3.6%. Sequenced sample: PBMCs. Receptor source: a woman aged 18-29 years in good health and CMV-seropositive. Each CDR3 is given with its conserved first and last residue. Fields, in order: clone size, J gene, D gene, V gene, CDR3 protein, CDR3 DNA. The D gene is left open where the match is weak. Clone size is not always given. Where it is, it says once, few, many or a class for expanded clones.

clone size: .; J gene: TRBJ1-1; D gene: TRBD1; V gene: TRBV29-1; CDR3 protein: CSVRQGGAEAFF; CDR3 DNA: TGCAGCGTTCGACAGGGCGGCGCTGAAGCTTTCTTT
clone size: .; J gene: TRBJ1-2; D gene: .; V gene: TRBV6-5; CDR3 protein: CASSYAHQDLYGYTF; CDR3 DNA: TGTGCCAGCAGTTACGCACACCAAGATCTCTATGGCTACACCTTC
clone size: .; J gene: TRBJ1-4; D gene: TRBD1; V gene: TRBV18; CDR3 protein: CASSLSDRGTEKLFF; CDR3 DNA: TGTGCCAGCTCACTATCGGACAGGGGAACGGAAAAACTGTTTTTT
clone size: once; J gene: TRBJ2-5; D gene: TRBD2; V gene: TRBV5-1; CDR3 protein: CASSLGLAGAKGQYF; CDR3 DNA: TGCGCCAGCAGCCTGGGACTAGCGGGGGCAAAGGGCCAGTACTTC
clone size: .; J gene: TRBJ2-1; D gene: TRBD2; V gene: TRBV7-6; CDR3 protein: CASSAQGRGGYNEQFF; CDR3 DNA: TGTGCCAGCAGCGCCCAAGGGCGGGGGGGGTACAATGAGCAGTTCTTC
clone size: .; J gene: TRBJ1-2; D gene: TRBD1; V gene: TRBV6-5; CDR3 protein: CASSDRGEGYGYTF; CDR3 DNA: TGTGCCAGCAGTGACAGGGGAGAAGGCTATGGCTACACCTTC
clone size: .; J gene: TRBJ2-7; D gene: TRBD1; V gene: TRBV29-1; CDR3 protein: CSVVVTGGTYEQYF; CDR3 DNA: TGCAGCGTTGTGGTGACAGGGGGGACCTACGAGCAGTACTTC
clone size: once; J gene: TRBJ2-7; D gene: .; V gene: TRBV12-2; CDR3 protein: CASRLVSFYEQYF; CDR3 DNA: TGTGCAAGTCGCCTAGTTAGTTTCTACGAGCAGTACTTC
clone size: .; J gene: TRBJ2-7; D gene: .; V gene: TRBV18; CDR3 protein: CASSPAPGYEQYF; CDR3 DNA: TGTGCCAGCTCACCGGCCCCGGGGTACGAGCAGTACTTC
clone size: .; J gene: TRBJ1-3; D gene: TRBD1; V gene: TRBV18; CDR3 protein: CASSPRGQGVPSGNTIYF; CDR3 DNA: TGTGCCAGCTCACCAAGGGGACAGGGGGTGCCCTCTGGAAACACCATATATTTT
clone size: .; J gene: TRBJ2-1; D gene: TRBD2; V gene: TRBV5-1; CDR3 protein: CASSLDGGGGARPNEQFF; CDR3 DNA: TGCGCCAGCAGCTTGGACGGTGGCGGGGGGGCCCGGCCCAATGAGCAGTTCTTC
clone size: .; J gene: TRBJ1-4; D gene: TRBD1; V gene: TRBV9; CDR3 protein: CASSDGTVNEKLFF; CDR3 DNA: TGTGCCAGCAGCGATGGGACAGTTAATGAAAAACTGTTTTTT
clone size: .; J gene: TRBJ1-1; D gene: .; V gene: TRBV30; CDR3 protein: CAWSVVGLNTEAFF; CDR3 DNA: TGTGCCTGGAGTGTTGTGGGCCTGAACACTGAAGCTTTCTTT
clone size: .; J gene: TRBJ1-1; D gene: .; V gene: TRBV5-1; CDR3 protein: CASSLDKEAFF; CDR3 DNA: TGCGCCAGCAGCTTGGACAAGGAAGCTTTCTTT
clone size: .; J gene: TRBJ2-7; D gene: .; V gene: TRBV21-1; CDR3 protein: CASSVRTGAYF; CDR3 DNA: TGTGCCAGCAGCGTCCGGACAGGGGCGTACTTC
clone size: .; J gene: TRBJ2-7; D gene: TRBD2; V gene: TRBV7-2; CDR3 protein: CASSIGLGLGYEQYF; CDR3 DNA: TGTGCCAGCAGCATTGGACTAGGTCTGGGCTACGAGCAGTACTTC
clone size: .; J gene: TRBJ2-7; D gene: TRBD2; V gene: TRBV19; CDR3 protein: CASSPLAGGPYEQYF; CDR3 DNA: TGTGCCAGTAGCCCACTAGCGGGGGGGCCCTACGAGCAGTACTTC
clone size: .; J gene: TRBJ2-1; D gene: TRBD2; V gene: TRBV9; CDR3 protein: CASSFRLAGRAGNEQFF; CDR3 DNA: TGTGCCAGCAGCTTCCGACTAGCGGGGCGGGCGGGCAATGAGCAGTTCTTC
clone size: .; J gene: TRBJ2-3; D gene: TRBD2; V gene: TRBV5-1; CDR3 protein: CASSRGGAGGPGGTDTQYF; CDR3 DNA: TGCGCCAGCAGCCGGGGCGGAGCGGGGGGGCCAGGGGGAACAGATACGCAGTATTTT
clone size: .; J gene: TRBJ1-5; D gene: TRBD1; V gene: TRBV28; CDR3 protein: CASSPPDREDQPQHF; CDR3 DNA: TGTGCCAGCAGTCCGCCGGACAGGGAGGATCAGCCCCAGCATTTT
clone size: .; J gene: TRBJ2-3; D gene: TRBD2; V gene: TRBV6-6; CDR3 protein: CASSHGAGGTDTQYF; CDR3 DNA: TGTGCCAGCAGTCACGGGGCGGGGGGCACAGATACGCAGTATTTT
clone size: .; J gene: TRBJ1-2; D gene: .; V gene: TRBV19; CDR3 protein: CASSPRGSDYGYTF; CDR3 DNA: TGTGCCAGTAGTCCCCGGGGGTCGGACTATGGCTACACCTTC
clone size: .; J gene: TRBJ2-5; D gene: TRBD1; V gene: TRBV6-1; CDR3 protein: CASSEGGQGAETQYF; CDR3 DNA: TGTGCCAGCAGTGAGGGGGGACAGGGGGCCGAGACCCAGTACTTC
clone size: .; J gene: TRBJ1-1; D gene: TRBD1; V gene: TRBV28; CDR3 protein: CASSLRGLRNTEAFF; CDR3 DNA: TGTGCCAGCAGTCTAAGGGGGCTTCGGAACACTGAAGCTTTCTTT
clone size: .; J gene: TRBJ2-7; D gene: TRBD2; V gene: TRBV28; CDR3 protein: CASRQGGLAGSALSYEQYF; CDR3 DNA: TGTGCCAGCAGGCAGGGGGGCCTAGCGGGGAGTGCACTTTCCTACGAGCAGTACTTC
clone size: .; J gene: TRBJ2-1; D gene: .; V gene: TRBV11-3; CDR3 protein: CASSRANEQFF; CDR3 DNA: TGTGCCAGCAGCCGAGCGAATGAGCAGTTCTTC
clone size: .; J gene: TRBJ2-4; D gene: .; V gene: TRBV10-3; CDR3 protein: CAISETDGQGGSMVPAKNIQYF; CDR3 DNA: TGTGCCATCAGTGAGACCGACGGACAGGGCGGGAGTATGGTCCCAGCCAAAAACATTCAGTACTTC
clone size: .; J gene: TRBJ1-5; D gene: .; V gene: TRBV28; CDR3 protein: CASSFRDFTDQPQHF; CDR3 DNA: TGTGCCAGCAGTTTCCGGGACTTTACGGATCAGCCCCAGCATTTT
clone size: .; J gene: TRBJ1-1; D gene: .; V gene: TRBV4-3; CDR3 protein: CASSQEVGGSEAFF; CDR3 DNA: TGCGCCAGCAGCCAAGAAGTGGGGGGGAGTGAAGCTTTCTTT
clone size: .; J gene: TRBJ1-2; D gene: .; V gene: TRBV4-1; CDR3 protein: CASSQGGAAGYGYTF; CDR3 DNA: TGCGCCAGCAGCCAAGGTGGGGCCGCAGGCTATGGCTACACCTTC
clone size: once; J gene: TRBJ2-3; D gene: .; V gene: TRBV11-3; CDR3 protein: CASSLGETSTDTQYF; CDR3 DNA: TGTGCCAGCAGCTTGGGAGAGACTAGCACAGATACGCAGTATTTT
clone size: .; J gene: TRBJ2-1; D gene: .; V gene: TRBV19; CDR3 protein: CASSPRGPGGYNEQFF; CDR3 DNA: TGTGCCAGTAGTCCCCGTGGGCCCGGTGGTTACAATGAGCAGTTCTTC
clone size: .; J gene: TRBJ1-5; D gene: TRBD1; V gene: TRBV18; CDR3 protein: CASSQAQGAFQPQHF; CDR3 DNA: TGTGCCAGCTCTCAAGCACAGGGGGCATTTCAGCCCCAGCATTTT
clone size: .; J gene: TRBJ2-3; D gene: TRBD1; V gene: TRBV7-3; CDR3 protein: CASSYTGQTFTQYF; CDR3 DNA: TGTGCCAGCAGCTACACGGGACAGACATTTACGCAGTATTTT
clone size: .; J gene: TRBJ2-7; D gene: TRBD2; V gene: TRBV28; CDR3 protein: CASSPTSGAYEQYF; CDR3 DNA: TGTGCCAGCAGCCCAACTAGCGGGGCCTACGAGCAGTACTTC
clone size: .; J gene: TRBJ1-2; D gene: .; V gene: TRBV6-6; CDR3 protein: CASSYSIYKRGGYTF; CDR3 DNA: TGTGCCAGCAGTTACTCGATTTATAAAAGGGGTGGCTACACCTTC
clone size: .; J gene: TRBJ2-1; D gene: .; V gene: TRBV7-3; CDR3 protein: CASSRTALSDEQFF; CDR3 DNA: TGTGCCAGCAGCCGGACAGCTCTCTCGGATGAGCAGTTCTTC
clone size: .; J gene: TRBJ2-2; D gene: TRBD2; V gene: TRBV6-1; CDR3 protein: CASSEGLAGMGELFF; CDR3 DNA: TGTGCCAGCAGTGAGGGACTAGCGGGAATGGGGGAGCTGTTTTTT
clone size: .; J gene: TRBJ2-3; D gene: .; V gene: TRBV7-2; CDR3 protein: CASSDSGYTQYF; CDR3 DNA: TGTGCCAGCAGCGACTCGGGGTATACGCAGTATTTT
clone size: .; J gene: TRBJ2-5; D gene: .; V gene: TRBV6-1; CDR3 protein: CASSAQLETQYF; CDR3 DNA: TGTGCCAGCAGTGCCCAGTTGGAGACCCAGTACTTC
clone size: .; J gene: TRBJ2-5; D gene: .; V gene: TRBV20-1; CDR3 protein: CSDRETQYF; CDR3 DNA: TGCAGTGACAGAGAGACCCAGTACTTC
clone size: .; J gene: TRBJ1-1; D gene: .; V gene: TRBV29-1; CDR3 protein: CSVTYRNPFSNTEAFF; CDR3 DNA: TGCAGCGTCACCTACAGGAATCCATTCTCGAACACTGAAGCTTTCTTT
clone size: .; J gene: TRBJ1-3; D gene: .; V gene: TRBV28; CDR3 protein: CASRERGVGFGNTIYF; CDR3 DNA: TGTGCCAGCAGAGAAAGGGGTGTGGGGTTTGGAAACACCATATATTTT